This passage covers 5 T cell receptor beta chains from one sample sequenced in a study of cytomegalovirus exposure and HLA in healthy donors. The data were produced by immunoSEQ multiplex PCR, yet TCRdb's version contains in-frame clones alone and is incomplete. The sample carries roughly 86,000 clones, 90% to 96% recorded once. The material sequenced was PBMCs. These receptors were obtained from a man aged 18 to 30 in good health and CMV-seropositive.

V usage is TRBV5-1 and J usage is TRBJ2-7; 8 bases align to TRBD1. The CDR3 loop spans 14 amino acids. Germline CDR1 SGHRS, CDR2 YFSETQ. The ends lost 4 bases at V and 0 bases at J; junction bases unmatched: 3. The CDR3 nucleotides are TGCGCCAGCAGCAGGGGACAGGACTCCTACGAGCAGTACTTC. Encoded protein: CASSRGQDSYEQYF.

This chain joins TRBV19 and TRBJ2-1; D perhaps matches TRBD2 (6 bases). Trimming shortened V by 1 base and J by 0 bases, and 10 bases separated the two germline ends. The CDR3 spans 16 residues. The germline CDR1 and CDR2 sequences are LNHDA and SQIVND (reference sequence). Written as DNA, the CDR3 is TGTGCCAGTAGTATAGGCGGGACTCCCTCCTACAATGAGCAGTTCTTC. Amino acids: CASSIGGTPSYNEQFF.

V usage is TRBV11-2 and J usage is TRBJ2-7; TRBD1 is a possible D gene (6 bases). Trimming took 4 bases from V and 4 from J, leaving 11 bases between them. Germline CDR1 SGHAT, CDR2 FQNNGV. CDR3 length: 13 residues. CDR3 amino acids: CASSSQDRYEQYF. For the CDR3, the DNA is TGTGCCAGCAGCTCCCAAGACAGGTACGAGCAGTACTTC.

The chain combines TRBV6-1 with TRBJ2-7, with TRBD2 matching 10 bases. The V gene end was trimmed by 2 bases and the J gene end by 7 bases; junction bases not matched to a gene: 14. Germline-derived CDR1 and CDR2 are MNHNS and SASEGT. The CDR3 runs to 17 residues. The CDR3 reads CASSELSGLAGDLEQYF. CDR3 DNA sequence: TGTGCCAGCAGTGAACTTTCCGGGCTAGCGGGAGATCTAGAGCAGTACTTC.

The CDR3 region is CSSTGGAGGTDTQYF. Written as DNA, the CDR3 is TGCAGCTCAACCGGGGGAGCGGGGGGCACAGATACGCAGTATTTT. This chain uses TRBV29-1 with TRBJ2-3; 8 positions match TRBD2. V was clipped by 8 bases and J by 1 base; unmatched bases: 11. In germline, CDR1 is SQVTM, CDR2 ANQGSEA. The CDR3 covers 15 residues.